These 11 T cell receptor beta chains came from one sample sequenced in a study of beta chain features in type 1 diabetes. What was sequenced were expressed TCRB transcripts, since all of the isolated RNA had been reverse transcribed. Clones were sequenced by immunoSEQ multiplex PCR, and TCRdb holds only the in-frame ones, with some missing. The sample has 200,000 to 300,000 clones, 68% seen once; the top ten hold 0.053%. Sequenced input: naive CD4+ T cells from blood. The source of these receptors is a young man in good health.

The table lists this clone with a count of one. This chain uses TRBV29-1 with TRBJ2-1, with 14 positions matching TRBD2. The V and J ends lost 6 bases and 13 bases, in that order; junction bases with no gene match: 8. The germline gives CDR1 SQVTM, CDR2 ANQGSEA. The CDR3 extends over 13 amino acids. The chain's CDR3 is CSVRGLAGEPQFF. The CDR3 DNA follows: TGCAGCGTGAGGGGACTAGCGGGGGAGCCACAGTTCTTC.

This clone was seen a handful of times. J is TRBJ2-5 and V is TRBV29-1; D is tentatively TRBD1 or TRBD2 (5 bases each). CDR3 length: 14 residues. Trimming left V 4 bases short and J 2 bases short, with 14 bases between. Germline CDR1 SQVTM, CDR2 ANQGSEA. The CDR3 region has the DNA TGCAGCGTTGGGACTTTAGCAGGGCAAGAGACCCAGTACTTC. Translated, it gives CSVGTLAGQETQYF.

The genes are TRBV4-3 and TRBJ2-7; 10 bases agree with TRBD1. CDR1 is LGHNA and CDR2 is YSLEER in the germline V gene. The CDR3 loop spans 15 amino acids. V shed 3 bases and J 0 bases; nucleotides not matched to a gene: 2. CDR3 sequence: CASSHRTGGSYEQYF. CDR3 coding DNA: TGCGCCAGCAGCCACAGGACAGGGGGCTCCTACGAGCAGTACTTC.

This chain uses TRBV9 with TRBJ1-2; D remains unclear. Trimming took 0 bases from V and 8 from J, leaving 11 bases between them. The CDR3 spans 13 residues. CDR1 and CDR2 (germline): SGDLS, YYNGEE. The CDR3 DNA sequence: TGTGCCAGCAGCGTAGTACCTACGGGAGGCTACACCTTC. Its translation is CASSVVPTGGYTF.

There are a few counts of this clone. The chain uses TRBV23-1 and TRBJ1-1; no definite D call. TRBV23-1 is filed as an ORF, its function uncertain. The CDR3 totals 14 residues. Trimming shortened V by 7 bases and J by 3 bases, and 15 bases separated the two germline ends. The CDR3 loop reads CASTRCGHYTEAFF. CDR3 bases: TGCGCCAGCACCCGCTGTGGGCACTACACTGAAGCTTTCTTT.

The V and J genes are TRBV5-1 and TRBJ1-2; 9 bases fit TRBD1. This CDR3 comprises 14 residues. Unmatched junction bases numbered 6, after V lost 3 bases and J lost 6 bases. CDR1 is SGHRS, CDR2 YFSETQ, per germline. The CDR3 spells CASSSPDRGDGYTF. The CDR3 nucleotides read TGCGCCAGCAGCTCCCCGGACAGGGGAGATGGCTACACCTTC.

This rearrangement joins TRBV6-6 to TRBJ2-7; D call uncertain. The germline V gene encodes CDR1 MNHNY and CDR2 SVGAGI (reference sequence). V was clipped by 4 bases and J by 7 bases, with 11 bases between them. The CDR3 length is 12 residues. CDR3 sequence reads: CASSSAIWEQYF. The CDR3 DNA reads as TGTGCCAGCAGTTCCGCAATATGGGAGCAGTACTTC.

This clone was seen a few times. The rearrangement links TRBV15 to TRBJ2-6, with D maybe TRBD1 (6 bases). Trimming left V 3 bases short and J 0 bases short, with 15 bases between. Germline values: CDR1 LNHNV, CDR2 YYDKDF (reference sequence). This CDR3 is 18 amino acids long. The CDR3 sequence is CATSRRAGAFSGANVLTF. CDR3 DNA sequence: TGTGCCACCAGCAGGAGAGCAGGGGCATTCTCTGGGGCCAACGTCCTGACTTTC. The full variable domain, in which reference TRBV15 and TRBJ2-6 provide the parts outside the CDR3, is DAMVIQNPRYQVTQFGKPVTLSCSQTLNHNVMYWYQQKSSQAPKLLFHYYDKDFNNEADTPDNFQSRRPNTSFCFLDIRSPGLGDTAMYLCATSRRAGAFSGANVLTFGAGSRLTVL.

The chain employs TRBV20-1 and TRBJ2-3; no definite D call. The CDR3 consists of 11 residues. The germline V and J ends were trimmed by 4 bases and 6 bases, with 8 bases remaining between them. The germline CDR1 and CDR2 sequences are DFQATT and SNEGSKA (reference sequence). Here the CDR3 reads CSAKVGDTQYF. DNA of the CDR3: TGCAGTGCTAAAGTGGGGGATACGCAGTATTTT.

Here the CDR3 reads CASSQEGFPSNQPQHF. The CDR3 region has the DNA TGTGCCAGCAGCCAAGAAGGGTTTCCTAGCAATCAGCCCCAGCATTTT. V is TRBV4-2 and J is TRBJ1-5; D is unresolved. Germline V gene sequence: CDR1 LGHNA, CDR2 YNFKEQ. V was trimmed by 0 bases and J by 0 bases, leaving 9 bases between them. The CDR3 spans 16 residues.

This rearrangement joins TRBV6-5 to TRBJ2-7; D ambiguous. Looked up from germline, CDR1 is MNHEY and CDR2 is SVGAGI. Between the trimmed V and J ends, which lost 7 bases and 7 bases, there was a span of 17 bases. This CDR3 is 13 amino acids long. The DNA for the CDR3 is TGTGCCAGCAAAATACAGCCGAATGGGGAGCAGTACTTC. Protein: CASKIQPNGEQYF.